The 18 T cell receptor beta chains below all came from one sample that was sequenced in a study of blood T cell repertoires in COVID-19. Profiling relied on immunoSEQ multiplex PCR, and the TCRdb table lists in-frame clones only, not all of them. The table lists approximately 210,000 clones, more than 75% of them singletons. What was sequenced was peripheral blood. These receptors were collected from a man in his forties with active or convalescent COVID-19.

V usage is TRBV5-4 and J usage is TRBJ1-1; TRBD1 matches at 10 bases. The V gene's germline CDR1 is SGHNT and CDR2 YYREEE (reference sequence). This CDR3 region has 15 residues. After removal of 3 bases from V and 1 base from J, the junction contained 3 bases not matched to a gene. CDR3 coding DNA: TGTGCCAGCAGCTCGACAGGGGGCTGGAACACTGAAGCTTTCTTT. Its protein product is CASSSTGGWNTEAFF.

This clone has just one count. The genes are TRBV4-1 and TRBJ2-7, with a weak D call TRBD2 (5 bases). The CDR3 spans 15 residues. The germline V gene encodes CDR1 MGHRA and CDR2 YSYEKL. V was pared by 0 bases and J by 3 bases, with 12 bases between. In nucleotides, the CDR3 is TGCGCCAGCAGCCAAGATTTGAGGGATAGCTACGAGCAGTACTTC. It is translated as CASSQDLRDSYEQYF.

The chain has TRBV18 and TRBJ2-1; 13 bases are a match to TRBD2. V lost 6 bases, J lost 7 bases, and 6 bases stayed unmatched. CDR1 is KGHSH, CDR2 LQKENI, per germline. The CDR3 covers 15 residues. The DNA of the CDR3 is TGTGCCAGCTCTCTTGCACTAGCGGGAGGGAATGAGCAGTTCTTC. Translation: CASSLALAGGNEQFF.

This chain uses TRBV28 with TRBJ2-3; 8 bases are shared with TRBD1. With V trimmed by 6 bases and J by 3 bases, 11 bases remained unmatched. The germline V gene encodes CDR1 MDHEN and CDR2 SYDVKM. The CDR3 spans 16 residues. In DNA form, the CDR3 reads TGTGCCAGCAGCCCACCCGGTCAGGGGGCGACAGATACGCAGTATTTT. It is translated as CASSPPGQGATDTQYF.

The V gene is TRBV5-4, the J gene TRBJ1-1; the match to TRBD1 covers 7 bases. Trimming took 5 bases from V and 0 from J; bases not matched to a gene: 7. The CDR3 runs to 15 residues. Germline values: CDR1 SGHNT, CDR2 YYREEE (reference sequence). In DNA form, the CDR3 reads TGTGCCAGCAGAACGACAGGGTATATGAACACTGAAGCTTTCTTT. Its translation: CASRTTGYMNTEAFF.

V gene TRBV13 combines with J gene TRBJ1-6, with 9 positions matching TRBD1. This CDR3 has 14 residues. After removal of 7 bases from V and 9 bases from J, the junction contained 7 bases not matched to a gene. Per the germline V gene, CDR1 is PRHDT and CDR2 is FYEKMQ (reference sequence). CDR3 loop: CASTRDRVGSPLHF. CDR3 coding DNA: TGTGCCAGCACTAGGGACAGGGTGGGTTCACCCCTCCACTTT.

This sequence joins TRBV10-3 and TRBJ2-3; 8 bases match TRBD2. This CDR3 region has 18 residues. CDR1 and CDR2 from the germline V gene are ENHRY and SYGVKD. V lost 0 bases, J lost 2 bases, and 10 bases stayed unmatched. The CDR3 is CAISESKISLAATDTQYF. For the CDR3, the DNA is TGTGCCATCAGTGAGTCGAAAATCTCACTAGCGGCCACAGATACGCAGTATTTT.

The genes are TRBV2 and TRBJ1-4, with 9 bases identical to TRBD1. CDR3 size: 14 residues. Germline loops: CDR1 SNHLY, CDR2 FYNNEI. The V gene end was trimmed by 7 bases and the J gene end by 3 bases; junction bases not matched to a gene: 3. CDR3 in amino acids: CASNRQGANEKLFF. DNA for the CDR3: TGTGCCAGCAACCGACAGGGGGCTAATGAAAAACTGTTTTTT.

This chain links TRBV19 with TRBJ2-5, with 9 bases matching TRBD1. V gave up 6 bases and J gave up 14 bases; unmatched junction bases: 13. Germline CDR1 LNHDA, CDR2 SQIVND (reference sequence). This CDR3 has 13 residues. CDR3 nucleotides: TGTGCCAGTAGCACCTCCGGGACAGGGTCATTTTACTTC. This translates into CASSTSGTGSFYF.

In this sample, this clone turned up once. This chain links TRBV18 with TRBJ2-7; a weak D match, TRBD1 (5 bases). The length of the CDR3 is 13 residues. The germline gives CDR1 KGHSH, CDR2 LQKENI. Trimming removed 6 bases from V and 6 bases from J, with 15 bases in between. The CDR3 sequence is CASSEGVPGEQYF. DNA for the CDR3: TGTGCCAGCTCGGAAGGGGTGCCGGGCGAGCAGTACTTC.

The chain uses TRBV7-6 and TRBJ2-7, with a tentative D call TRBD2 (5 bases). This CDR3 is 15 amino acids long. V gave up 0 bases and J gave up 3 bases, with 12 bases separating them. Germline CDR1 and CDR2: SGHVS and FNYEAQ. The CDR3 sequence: CASSLAKGVVYEQYF. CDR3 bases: TGTGCCAGCAGCTTAGCTAAGGGAGTGGTCTACGAGCAGTACTTC.

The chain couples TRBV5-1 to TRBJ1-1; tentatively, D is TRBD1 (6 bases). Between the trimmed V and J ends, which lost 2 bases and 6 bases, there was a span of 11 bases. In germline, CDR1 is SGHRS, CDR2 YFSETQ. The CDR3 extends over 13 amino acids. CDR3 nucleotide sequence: TGCGCCAGCAGCTTTTTACAGGGCTCTGAAGCTTTCTTT. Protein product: CASSFLQGSEAFF.

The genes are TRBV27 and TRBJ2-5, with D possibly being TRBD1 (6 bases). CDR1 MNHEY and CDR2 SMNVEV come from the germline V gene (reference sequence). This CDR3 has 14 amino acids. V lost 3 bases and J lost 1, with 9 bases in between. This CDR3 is CASSFSDSQETQYF. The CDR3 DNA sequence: TGTGCCAGCAGTTTCTCGGACAGCCAAGAGACCCAGTACTTC.

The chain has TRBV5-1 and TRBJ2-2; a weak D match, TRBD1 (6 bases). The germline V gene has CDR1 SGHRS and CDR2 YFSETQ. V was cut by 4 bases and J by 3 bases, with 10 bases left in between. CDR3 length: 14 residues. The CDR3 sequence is CASSKGHDTGELFF. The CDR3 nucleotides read TGCGCCAGCAGCAAGGGACACGACACCGGGGAGCTGTTTTTT.

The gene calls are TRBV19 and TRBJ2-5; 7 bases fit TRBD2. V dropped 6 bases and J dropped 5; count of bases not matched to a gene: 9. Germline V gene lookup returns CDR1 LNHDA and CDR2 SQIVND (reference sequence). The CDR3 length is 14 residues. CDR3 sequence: CASSPIAGVETQYF. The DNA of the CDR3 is TGTGCCAGTAGCCCTATCGCGGGGGTGGAGACCCAGTACTTC.

The CDR3 reads CASSLGAASGNTIYF. The CDR3 nucleotides are TGCGCCAGCAGCTTGGGGGCTGCTTCTGGAAACACCATATATTTT. This sequence joins TRBV5-1 and TRBJ1-3; D is unresolved. The CDR3 runs 15 residues. With 0 bases removed from V and 1 base from J, the gap between germline ends came to 8 bases. CDR1 is SGHRS and CDR2 is YFSETQ in the germline V gene.

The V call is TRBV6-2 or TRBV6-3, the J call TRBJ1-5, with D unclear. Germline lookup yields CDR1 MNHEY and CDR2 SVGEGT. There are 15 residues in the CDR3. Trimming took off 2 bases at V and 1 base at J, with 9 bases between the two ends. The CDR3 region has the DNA TGTGCCAGCAGTTACCAGCGCAGAAGCAATCAGCCCCAGCATTTT. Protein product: CASSYQRRSNQPQHF.

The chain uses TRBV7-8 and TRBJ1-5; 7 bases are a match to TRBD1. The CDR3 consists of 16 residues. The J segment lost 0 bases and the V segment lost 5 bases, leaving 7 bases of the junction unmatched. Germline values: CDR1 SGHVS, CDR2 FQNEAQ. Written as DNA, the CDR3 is TGTGCCAGCAGCCAGCAGGGGGGCGGTAGCAATCAGCCCCAGCATTTT. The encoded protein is CASSQQGGGSNQPQHF.